The clone carrying this T cell receptor (beta chain) is a singleton in its sample. Its matching antigen is unknown. Trimming removed 3 bases from V and 5 bases from J, with 13 bases in between. The CDR3 extends over 14 amino acids. Germline CDR1 and CDR2: SGHDN and FVKESK. This entry comes from a study of cytotoxic CD8 clonotypes in ibrutinib-treated CLL. Points from the study as a whole: Few clonotypes were public, and these shrank or held steady under treatment. At the start, clonality exceeded age-matched healthy donors and followed circulating CD8+ T-cell counts. Clonality went higher at ibrutinib response and then dropped back toward baseline at progression.

A 1 in 200,000 to 1 in 1 million T cell depth was the sequencing target. Some clones are missing from TCRdb's copy, which holds only in-frame ones; the method was immunoSEQ multiplex PCR. Here the sample spans more than 110,000 clones, approximately 80% being singletons. This specimen consisted of PBMCs, obtained after 36 months of ibrutinib treatment. The clonotype originates from a human donor with chronic lymphocytic leukemia. V usage is TRBV14 and J usage is TRBJ1-1, with D tentatively TRBD1 (5 bases). The CDR3 here is CASSHLGVATEAFF. DNA of the CDR3: TGTGCCAGCAGCCACCTAGGGGTCGCTACTGAAGCTTTCTTT.